This TCR beta chain appears in the sequencing data of a study of T cell changes during pregnancy in multiple sclerosis. There are 14 residues in the CDR3. Trimming shortened V by 7 bases and J by 1 base, and 13 bases separated the two germline ends. Germline V CDR1 and CDR2: MNHEY, SVGAGI. Measured with immunoSEQ multiplex PCR; TCRdb has only the in-frame clones, and not every one. The sample shows 40,000 to 60,000 clones, about 90% of them seen only once. The receptor's source is a female donor with multiple sclerosis, enrolled in a pregnancy study. Sequences were derived from CD4+ T cells from peripheral blood mononuclear cells, sampled after pregnancy. The V and J genes are TRBV6-5 and TRBJ1-1; no definite D call. CDR3 amino acids: CASMRQIRNTEAFF. CDR3 DNA: TGTGCCAGCATGCGGCAGATCAGGAACACTGAAGCTTTCTTT.